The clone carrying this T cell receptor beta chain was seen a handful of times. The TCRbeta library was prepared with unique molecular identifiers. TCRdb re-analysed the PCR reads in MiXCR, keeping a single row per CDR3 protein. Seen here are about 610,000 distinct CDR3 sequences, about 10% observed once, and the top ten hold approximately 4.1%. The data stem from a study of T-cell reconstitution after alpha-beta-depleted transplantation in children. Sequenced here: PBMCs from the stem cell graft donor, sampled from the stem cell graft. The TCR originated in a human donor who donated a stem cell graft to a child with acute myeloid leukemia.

The CDR3 DNA sequence: TGCAGCGTGGGTAGGGGGGAAGGCACTGAAGCTTTCTTT. Its protein product is CSVGRGEGTEAFF. This chain connects TRBV29-1 to TRBJ1-1, with D maybe TRBD1 (6 bases). This CDR3 region has 13 residues. V was cut by 6 bases and J by 4 bases, with 15 bases left in between. The germline gives CDR1 SQVTM, CDR2 ANQGSEA.